The 21 T cell receptor beta chains below come from one sample, sequenced in a study of blood T cell repertoires in COVID-19 (dated by TCRdb to the early 2020s). Library preparation was by the immunoSEQ multiplex PCR assay. The clones in this table, taken by TCRdb from immuneACCESS, are in-frame only. Not every clone is retained; where verified, under half of the shortfall comes from an unresolved V gene, and the cause of the rest is unknown. A total of roughly 120,000 clones appear in this sample, around 87% of them only once. More than 6% of the sample rests with the top ten. The sample was peripheral blood. Receptors were obtained from a human donor in a cohort sampled during active COVID-19.

This clone was found a few times. The CDR3 loop reads CASTQSADRALQPQHF. The CDR3, as DNA: TGTGCCAGTACCCAATCCGCGGACAGGGCTCTACAGCCCCAGCATTTT. The chain recombines TRBV19 with TRBJ1-5; 8 nucleotides line up with TRBD1. Trimming removed 7 bases from V and 7 bases from J; junction bases left unmatched: 15. Germline lookup yields CDR1 LNHDA and CDR2 SQIVND (reference sequence). CDR3 size: 16 residues.

This sequence joins TRBV28 and TRBJ1-2; D gene uncertain. Per germline, CDR1 MDHEN and CDR2 SYDVKM. Trimming cost V 8 bases and J 3 bases, with 16 bases left between them. The CDR3 contains 14 residues. CDR3 sequence: CASLPRPWDYGYTF. The CDR3 nucleotides read TGTGCCAGCCTCCCTAGACCATGGGACTATGGCTACACCTTC.

The chain links TRBV18 to TRBJ2-7; the D gene is possibly TRBD2 (6 bases). This CDR3 region has 13 residues. Trimming cost V 3 bases and J 5 bases, with 11 bases left between them. Germline CDR1 is KGHSH and CDR2 is LQKENI. The CDR3 DNA is TGTGCCAGCTCACCGACTAGTTCCCACGAGCAGTACTTC. Translation gives CASSPTSSHEQYF.

CDR3 in amino acids: CALGTGGAGTEAFF. CDR3 nucleotides: TGTGCCTTGGGGACGGGGGGCGCTGGCACTGAAGCTTTCTTT. The chain carries TRBV28 and TRBJ1-1; D may be TRBD1 (6 bases). Germline-derived CDR1 and CDR2 are MDHEN and SYDVKM. The CDR3 is 14 residues long. The V gene lost 11 bases and the J gene lost 4 bases, with 20 bases spanning the gap. The complete variable domain, with remaining parts taken from reference TRBV28 and TRBJ1-1, reads DVKVTQSSRYLVKRTGEKVFLECVQDMDHENMFWYRQDPGLGLRLIYFSYDVKMKEKGDIPEGYSVSREKKERFSLILESASTNQTSMYLCALGTGGAGTEAFFGQGTRLTVV.

The V call is TRBV11-3, the J call TRBJ2-7; 11 bases line up with TRBD1. The CDR3 is 15 amino acids. V shed 4 bases and J 5 bases; nucleotides not matched to a gene: 7. CDR1 and CDR2 (germline): SGHNT, YENEEA. CDR3 amino acids: CASSSWDRGNDEQYF. The CDR3 nucleotides read TGTGCCAGCAGCTCGTGGGACAGGGGGAACGACGAGCAGTACTTC.

This chain joins TRBV19 and TRBJ2-7; tentatively, D is TRBD1 (6 bases). The CDR3 loop spans 13 amino acids. Germline CDR1 is LNHDA and CDR2 is SQIVND (reference sequence). V lost 6 bases and J lost 2, with 11 bases in between. The chain's CDR3 is CASSLTGPYEQYF. The CDR3 bases are TGTGCCAGTAGCTTAACAGGGCCCTACGAGCAGTACTTC.

The rearrangement uses TRBV11-3 and TRBJ2-7; 7 bases are a match to TRBD1. Germline V gives CDR1 SGHNT, CDR2 YENEEA. V was pared by 0 bases and J by 4 bases, with 12 bases of the junction left unmatched. The CDR3 sequence is 17 residues long. Here the CDR3 reads CASSLDPAGGTRYEQYF. The CDR3 DNA sequence: TGTGCCAGCAGCTTAGATCCGGCAGGGGGTACCCGGTACGAGCAGTACTTC.

This clone appeared once. V gene TRBV5-6 combines with J gene TRBJ1-5; tentative D call: TRBD1 (6 bases). The CDR3 covers 18 residues. Trimming took off 4 bases at V and 0 bases at J, with 20 bases between the two ends. CDR1 is SGHDT, CDR2 YYEEEE, per germline. CDR3 loop: CASSPGDRGYFSNQPQHF. In DNA, the CDR3 is TGTGCCAGCAGCCCAGGGGATCGGGGTTACTTTAGCAATCAGCCCCAGCATTTT.

The V gene is TRBV11-3, the J gene TRBJ2-3; D gene ambiguous. This CDR3 region has 16 residues. CDR1 is SGHNT, CDR2 YENEEA, per germline. The V end was cut by 0 bases, the J end by 0 bases, with 10 bases between. DNA for the CDR3: TGTGCCAGCAGCTTAGATCACGTCCAGAGCACAGATACGCAGTATTTT. Protein: CASSLDHVQSTDTQYF.

The V call is TRBV4-1, the J call TRBJ2-7; 12 positions match TRBD1. Germline loops: CDR1 MGHRA, CDR2 YSYEKL. After removal of 7 bases from V and 5 bases from J, the junction contained 9 bases not matched to a gene. There are 15 residues in the CDR3. For the CDR3, the DNA is TGCGCCAGCAACGACGTCGGGACAGGGGGCAACGAGCAGTACTTC. Its translation is CASNDVGTGGNEQYF.

This sequence joins TRBV6-2 or TRBV6-3 and TRBJ2-7; 7 bases agree with TRBD2. The CDR3 is made up of 15 amino acids. V shed 3 bases and J 3 bases; nucleotides not matched to a gene: 8. The germline V gene has CDR1 MNHEY and CDR2 SVGEGT. The CDR3 is CASSYGGGVDYEQYF. CDR3 DNA sequence: TGTGCCAGCAGTTATGGTGGGGGGGTCGACTACGAGCAGTACTTC.

V gene TRBV19 combines with J gene TRBJ2-5; D may be TRBD2 (5 bases). V lost 10 bases, J lost 2 bases, and 20 bases lay in between. CDR1 LNHDA and CDR2 SQIVND come from the germline V gene (reference sequence). The CDR3 totals 15 residues. CDR3 amino acids: CATSNPGSPQETQYF. In DNA form, the CDR3 reads TGTGCCACCTCGAACCCGGGATCCCCACAAGAGACCCAGTACTTC.

This chain uses TRBV28 with TRBJ1-2; TRBD1 aligns across 9 bases. There are 14 residues in the CDR3. Losses at the gene ends were 4 bases for V and 4 bases for J; bases not matched to a gene: 4. Germline V gene sequence: CDR1 MDHEN, CDR2 SYDVKM. CDR3 coding DNA: TGTGCCAGCAGTTACCGGGACAGGGTCTATGGCTACACCTTC. Protein: CASSYRDRVYGYTF.

Judged by abundance, this clone is medium-sized. V gene TRBV10-3 combines with J gene TRBJ1-3; the D is unclear. CDR3 size: 13 residues. Germline values: CDR1 ENHRY, CDR2 SYGVKD. Between the trimmed V and J ends, which lost 4 bases and 0 bases, there was a span of 4 bases. CDR3 sequence (DNA): TGTGCCATCAGTGCCAGCTCTGGAAACACCATATATTTT. Translating gives CAISASSGNTIYF.

Here the CDR3 DNA reads TGTGCCAGTAGTGCTACAGGTACAACCTACGAGCAGTACTTC. Its protein product is CASSATGTTYEQYF. The rearrangement joins TRBV19 to TRBJ2-7, with D perhaps TRBD1 (5 bases). The CDR3 extends over 14 amino acids. The V gene's germline CDR1 is LNHDA and CDR2 SQIVND (reference sequence). V lost 5 bases to trimming and J lost 2 bases, with 13 bases between them.

CDR3 bases: TGTGCCAGCAGCCCGGAGGGACGGCCCAGCTACACCTTC. Translated, it gives CASSPEGRPSYTF. The V call is TRBV5-6, the J call TRBJ1-2; tentative D call: TRBD1 (5 bases). V was cut by 4 bases and J by 9 bases, with 16 bases left in between. The germline V gene encodes CDR1 SGHDT and CDR2 YYEEEE. The CDR3 extends over 13 amino acids.

The rearrangement uses TRBV6-4 and TRBJ1-5; 10 positions match TRBD1. Trimming at V came to 5 bases and at J to 5 bases, leaving 3 bases not matched to a gene. The CDR3 runs 14 residues. Germline V gives CDR1 MRHNA, CDR2 SNTAGT. The CDR3 sequence: CASSPGQGYQPQHF. In DNA, the CDR3 is TGTGCCAGCAGTCCGGGACAGGGGTATCAGCCCCAGCATTTT.

The chain links TRBV5-1 to TRBJ2-2; TRBD1 aligns across 7 bases. Looked up from germline, CDR1 is SGHRS and CDR2 is YFSETQ. CDR3 length: 16 residues. V lost 5 bases, J lost 0 bases, and 7 bases stayed unmatched. The CDR3 region has the DNA TGCGCCAGCAGATCAAGGGACAGCCCGAACACCGGGGAGCTGTTTTTT. This gives the protein CASRSRDSPNTGELFF.

The chain links TRBV15 to TRBJ2-1; TRBD2 agrees at 8 bases. Germline-derived CDR1 and CDR2 are LNHNV and YYDKDF (reference sequence). The ends lost 0 bases at V and 6 bases at J; junction bases unmatched: 7. CDR3 length equals 16 residues. The CDR3 is CATSRDWSGRGNEQFF. The CDR3 DNA reads as TGTGCCACCAGCAGAGATTGGAGCGGGAGAGGCAATGAGCAGTTCTTC.

The rearrangement joins TRBV11-3 to TRBJ2-3, with TRBD2 matching 14 bases. The CDR3 loop spans 16 amino acids. The V and J ends lost 2 bases and 6 bases, in that order; junction bases with no gene match: 4. The germline CDR1 and CDR2 sequences are SGHNT and YENEEA. CDR3 loop: CASSLQGLAGVDTQYF. CDR3 sequence (DNA): TGTGCCAGCAGCTTACAGGGACTAGCGGGAGTGGATACGCAGTATTTT.

The V and J genes are TRBV5-1 and TRBJ2-2, with 10 nucleotides matching TRBD1. V dropped 4 bases and J dropped 3; count of bases not matched to a gene: 6. Germline-derived CDR1 and CDR2 are SGHRS and YFSETQ. The CDR3 spans 16 residues. Here the CDR3 reads CASSLRTGGYTGELFF. CDR3 nucleotides: TGCGCCAGCAGCCTTCGGACAGGGGGATACACCGGGGAGCTGTTTTTT.